This T cell receptor beta chain was documented in a study of cytomegalovirus exposure and HLA in healthy donors. Overall study results and limits: When analyzed later, the rates of TCR association showed variation by HLA locus, with DRB1 the most and HLA-C the fewest. Available immune exposure information covered CMV serostatus only.

The PCR ran on 60 Vbeta and 13 Jbeta primers. Assay used: immunoSEQ multiplex PCR; TCRdb lists only in-frame clones, some missing. This sample contains 140,000 to 150,000 clones. As for this clone: Its specificity is unknown.

Though probably carrying unrecorded immune exposures, donors were nominally healthy at sampling. The receptor was isolated from a woman aged 45-59 years in good health and CMV-seronegative. Sequencing was done on a sample of PBMCs.

In DNA form, the CDR3 reads TGTGCCAGTAGTGGACAGGGGAGAACTGAAGCTTTCTTT. This encodes CASSGQGRTEAFF. The rearrangement uses TRBV19 and TRBJ1-1; the match to TRBD1 covers 9 bases. There are 13 residues in the CDR3. The V gene end was trimmed by 5 bases and the J gene end by 5 bases; junction bases not matched to a gene: 3. CDR1 and CDR2 (germline): LNHDA, SQIVND (reference sequence).